The rows below give T cell receptor beta chains drawn from one sample of a study of CD8 T cells in ankylosing spondylitis. Via MiXCR, TCRdb re-called the 5' RACE reads, giving one row per CDR3 protein. The sample lists some 38,000 distinct CDR3 sequences, less than 4% occurring once. The specimen sequenced was blood, either unsorted or a sorted T cell fraction (not recorded which). The receptors shown here come from a male donor with ankylosing spondylitis or in good health (not recorded which). Each CDR3 is given with its conserved first and last residue. D genes are given only for firm matches. Expanded clones get a size class; other rows say once, few or many, or leave the size out.

many,TRBJ2-2,TRBD1,TRBV9,TGTGCCAGCAGCGGGACAAAACAGGGGGAGAACACCGGGGAGCTGTTTTTT,CASSGTKQGENTGELFF
many,TRBJ2-3,.,TRBV9,TGTGCCAGCAGCGTAGCCCCCAAAGACACAGATACGCAGTATTTT,CASSVAPKDTDTQYF
many,TRBJ1-6,.,TRBV9,TGTGCCAGCAGCGTAGGAGACACCAATTCACCCCTCCACTTT,CASSVGDTNSPLHF
many,TRBJ2-3,.,TRBV9,TGTGCCAGCAGCGAGCCTAGCACAGATACGCAGTATTTT,CASSEPSTDTQYF
many,TRBJ2-2,.,TRBV9,TGTGCCAGCAGCGTAGGGACGGGGAACACCGGGGAGCTGTTTTTT,CASSVGTGNTGELFF
many,TRBJ1-5,.,TRBV9,TGTGCCAGCAGCGTAGATGACAATCAGCCCCAGCATTTT,CASSVDDNQPQHF
many,TRBJ2-1,.,TRBV9,TGTGCCAGCAGCGTAGACCCCGGGAGTTCCTACAATGAGCAGTTCTTC,CASSVDPGSSYNEQFF
.,TRBJ1-4,.,TRBV9,TGTGCCAGCAGCCCCGAGGGACCTATGGGGGAAAAACTGTTTTTT,CASSPEGPMGEKLFF
many,TRBJ1-4,TRBD1,TRBV9,TGTGCCAGCAGCCCACACCCCGGGACAGGGGGGACTAATGAAAAACTGTTTTTT,CASSPHPGTGGTNEKLFF
many,TRBJ2-2,TRBD2,TRBV9,TGTGCCAGCAGCCTTTTGTCGGGGGGGCTTAACACCGGGGAGCTGTTTTTT,CASSLLSGGLNTGELFF
many,TRBJ2-6,.,TRBV9,TGTGCCAGCAGCGCAAGCCTTTCTGGGGCCAACGTCCTGACTTTC,CASSASLSGANVLTF
many,TRBJ1-3,.,TRBV9,TGTGCCAGCAGCTCGCCAAGGGGACCCTCTGGAAACACCATATATTTT,CASSSPRGPSGNTIYF
many,TRBJ2-2,.,TRBV9,TGTGCCAGCAGCGTTAAGGGGGTTGGAACCGGGGAGCTGTTTTTT,CASSVKGVGTGELFF
many,TRBJ2-5,TRBD1,TRBV9,TGTGCCAGCAGCGTTGCGCCGGGACAGCAACAAGAGACCCAGTACTTC,CASSVAPGQQQETQYF
many,TRBJ2-1,TRBD2,TRBV9,TGTGCCAGCAGCCCTAGTTTAGGGGAGGGAGAGCAGTTCTTC,CASSPSLGEGEQFF
few,TRBJ2-5,.,TRBV9,TGTGCCAGCAGCCCCCGACAACTCCAAGAGACCCAGTACTTC,CASSPRQLQETQYF
many,TRBJ2-2,.,TRBV9,TGTGCCAGCAGCGTTTTGGGGAGTTCTACCGGGGAGCTGTTTTTT,CASSVLGSSTGELFF
large,TRBJ2-3,TRBD2,TRBV9,TGTGCCAGCAGCGTAGGGACTAGCGGAAACACAGATACGCAGTATTTT,CASSVGTSGNTDTQYF
many,TRBJ2-5,TRBD2,TRBV9,TGTGCCAGCAGCCCCCAGGGGCTAGCGGGACAAGAGACCCAGTACTTC,CASSPQGLAGQETQYF
many,TRBJ2-1,.,TRBV9,TGTGCCAGCAGCGTAGAACCAGCGGCTGGGGGAGATGAGCAGTTCTTC,CASSVEPAAGGDEQFF
many,TRBJ2-1,.,TRBV9,TGTGCCAGCAGCGCGACGTGGTCCTACAATGAGCAGTTCTTC,CASSATWSYNEQFF
many,TRBJ1-1,.,TRBV9,TGTGCCAGCAGCGTAACTACAGGGCTCCCGAACACTGAAGCTTTCTTT,CASSVTTGLPNTEAFF
.,TRBJ2-1,TRBD1,TRBV9,TGTGCCAGCAGCGTACAACCGGGACAGGGTTTCGACAATGAGCAGTTCTTC,CASSVQPGQGFDNEQFF
few,TRBJ1-5,TRBD1,TRBV24-1,TGTGCCACCAACAGTACAGGGGGCTTTCAGCCCCAGCATTTT,CATNSTGGFQPQHF
many,TRBJ2-2,TRBD1,TRBV9,TGTGCCAGCAGCGTACAGGGGGAGATCGGGGAGCTGTTTTTT,CASSVQGEIGELFF
many,TRBJ2-6,TRBD2,TRBV9,TGTGCCAGCAGCTGGAGACTAGCGGGGGGGCCTGGGGCCAACGTCCTGACTTTC,CASSWRLAGGPGANVLTF
.,TRBJ2-3,TRBD2,TRBV9,TGTGCCAGCAGCGTAGTGCCTAGCGGGGGGGTCAGCACAGATACGCAGTATTTT,CASSVVPSGGVSTDTQYF
many,TRBJ2-2,TRBD2,TRBV9,TGTGCCAGCAGCGTTAGCCCTAGCGGGAACACCGGGGAGCTGTTTTTT,CASSVSPSGNTGELFF
many,TRBJ1-1,TRBD1,TRBV9,TGTGCCAGCAGTCCAGACCCGGGACAGGGGACCGCTGAAGCTTTCTTT,CASSPDPGQGTAEAFF
many,TRBJ2-3,TRBD2,TRBV9,TGTGCCAGCAGCGTAGGGCCTAGCGGGTTAATGACAGATACGCAGTATTTT,CASSVGPSGLMTDTQYF
many,TRBJ1-3,.,TRBV9,TGTGCCAGCAGCCTAAAGATTGGGGCCGGCACCATATATTTT,CASSLKIGAGTIYF
many,TRBJ2-3,.,TRBV9,TGTGCCAGCAGCGTGGACTTCAATACGCAGTATTTT,CASSVDFNTQYF
few,TRBJ2-5,.,TRBV9,TGTGCCAGCAGGAGGGGGGGGGCCGAGCAAGAGACCCAGTACTTC,CASRRGGAEQETQYF
many,TRBJ2-1,.,TRBV9,TGTGCCAGCAGCCCCGACGTAAGTTCCTACAATGAGCAGTTCTTC,CASSPDVSSYNEQFF
.,TRBJ1-4,TRBD1,TRBV9,TGTGCCAGCAGCCTAGGGGACAGAGAGAATGAAAAACTGTTTTTT,CASSLGDRENEKLFF
many,TRBJ2-1,TRBD2,TRBV9,TGTGCCAGCAGCGCACACTACGGGACTAGCGGGGGGGCCGGCTCTAATGAGCAGTTCTTC,CASSAHYGTSGGAGSNEQFF
many,TRBJ2-3,.,TRBV9,TGTGCCAGCAGCCCCCGACTAGTGGGCACAGATACGCAGTATTTT,CASSPRLVGTDTQYF
many,TRBJ2-1,TRBD2,TRBV9,TGTGCCAGCAGCGTAGGGGCTAGCGGGAGCAATGAGCAGTTCTTC,CASSVGASGSNEQFF
many,TRBJ2-5,TRBD1,TRBV9,TGTGCCAGCAGCGCCCAGACAGGGGGCGGCGAGACCCAGTACTTC,CASSAQTGGGETQYF
many,TRBJ2-1,TRBD2,TRBV9,TGTGCCAGCAGCAATCCGGAGCGGGAAATCATACGGAATGAGCAGTTCTTC,CASSNPEREIIRNEQFF
many,TRBJ2-3,.,TRBV9,TGTGCCAGCAGCCCAACAGGGTTTTTGGATACGCAGTATTTT,CASSPTGFLDTQYF
many,TRBJ2-3,.,TRBV9,TGTGCCAGCAGCGCAGAGTCCCCAACGTGGATGAGGACAGATACGCAGTATTTT,CASSAESPTWMRTDTQYF
many,TRBJ2-1,TRBD2,TRBV9,TGTGCCAGCAGCGCCTCTTGGACTAGCTTTGAGCAGTTCTTC,CASSASWTSFEQFF
many,TRBJ2-2,.,TRBV9,TGTGCCAGCAGCGTAGTTTTCGCCGGGGAGCTGTTTTTT,CASSVVFAGELFF
many,TRBJ2-1,TRBD2,TRBV9,TGTGCCAGCAGCGTCGAGGGACTAGCGGTCAGCTCCTACAATGAGCAGTTCTTC,CASSVEGLAVSSYNEQFF
many,TRBJ2-2,.,TRBV9,TGTGCCAGCAGCGTAGCTACTAGTGTCGCCGGGGAGCTGTTTTTT,CASSVATSVAGELFF
many,TRBJ2-6,.,TRBV9,TGTGCCAGCAGCAGGAGAAGTGTGGAGGGAGTTGTGACTGGGGCCAACGTCCTGACTTTC,CASSRRSVEGVVTGANVLTF
once,TRBJ2-1,TRBD1,TRBV9,TGTGCCAGCAGCCCTAGTCGGCGGACAGGGGCCAATGAGCAGTTCTTC,CASSPSRRTGANEQFF
many,TRBJ2-2,TRBD2,TRBV9,TGTGCCAGCAGCGTAGACCCTGGGAGGGACACCGGGGAGCTGTTTTTT,CASSVDPGRDTGELFF
medium-sized,TRBJ2-1,TRBD2,TRBV9,TGTGCCAGCTCCACCAGCGGGAGGGCCTCCAATGAGCAGTTCTTC,CASSTSGRASNEQFF
many,TRBJ2-5,TRBD2,TRBV9,TGTGCCAGCAGCGTAAGTCTAGCGGGCCTCCAAGAGACCCAGTACTTC,CASSVSLAGLQETQYF